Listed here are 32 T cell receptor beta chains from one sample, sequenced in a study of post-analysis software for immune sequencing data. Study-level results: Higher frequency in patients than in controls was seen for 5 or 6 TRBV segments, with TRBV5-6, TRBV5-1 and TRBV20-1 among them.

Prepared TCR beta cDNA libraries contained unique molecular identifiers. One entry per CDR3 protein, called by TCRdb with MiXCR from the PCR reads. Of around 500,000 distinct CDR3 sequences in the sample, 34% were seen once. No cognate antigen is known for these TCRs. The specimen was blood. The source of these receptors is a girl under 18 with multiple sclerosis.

Here the CDR3 DNA reads TGCAGCGTTGAAGGACAAAGCGCAGATACGCAGTATTTT. Amino acids: CSVEGQSADTQYF. V gene TRBV29-1 combines with J gene TRBJ2-3; no reliable D call. Trimming removed 1 base from V and 4 bases from J, with 9 bases in between. The CDR3 has 13 residues. Germline assignment: CDR1 SQVTM and CDR2 ANQGSEA.

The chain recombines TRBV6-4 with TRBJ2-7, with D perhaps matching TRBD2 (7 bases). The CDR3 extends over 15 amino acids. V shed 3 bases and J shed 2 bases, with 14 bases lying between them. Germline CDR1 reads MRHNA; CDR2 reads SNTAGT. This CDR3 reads CASSEFRGATYEQYF. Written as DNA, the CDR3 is TGTGCCAGCAGTGAGTTTCGGGGGGCAACCTACGAGCAGTACTTC.

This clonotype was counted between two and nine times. The CDR3, as DNA: TGTGCCAGCAGCTTGATTGACAGGGTGAACACTGAAGCTTTCTTT. Protein product: CASSLIDRVNTEAFF. This chain uses TRBV5-6 with TRBJ1-1; 7 bases agree with TRBD1. J gave up 0 bases and V 1 base, and 3 bases lay outside the gene matches. This CDR3 is 15 amino acids long. Germline CDR1 reads SGHDT; CDR2 reads YYEEEE.

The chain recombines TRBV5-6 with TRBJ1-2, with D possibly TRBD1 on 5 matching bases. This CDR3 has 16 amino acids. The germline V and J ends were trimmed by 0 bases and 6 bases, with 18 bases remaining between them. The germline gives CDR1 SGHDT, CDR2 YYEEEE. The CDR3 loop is CASSLVLAGRADGYTF. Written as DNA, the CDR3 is TGTGCCAGCAGCTTGGTACTGGCAGGGCGCGCCGATGGCTACACCTTC.

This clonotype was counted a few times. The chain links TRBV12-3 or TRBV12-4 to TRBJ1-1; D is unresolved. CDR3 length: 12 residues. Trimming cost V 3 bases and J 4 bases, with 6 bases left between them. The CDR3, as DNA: TGTGCCAGCAGTTTCAGTGGCACTGAAGCTTTCTTT. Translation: CASSFSGTEAFF.

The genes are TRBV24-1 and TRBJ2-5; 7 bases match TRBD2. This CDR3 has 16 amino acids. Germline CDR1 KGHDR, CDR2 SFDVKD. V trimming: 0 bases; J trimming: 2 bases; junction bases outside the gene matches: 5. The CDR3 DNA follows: TGTGCCACCAGTGATTTGCGAGCTAGCGGACAAGAGACCCAGTACTTC. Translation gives CATSDLRASGQETQYF.

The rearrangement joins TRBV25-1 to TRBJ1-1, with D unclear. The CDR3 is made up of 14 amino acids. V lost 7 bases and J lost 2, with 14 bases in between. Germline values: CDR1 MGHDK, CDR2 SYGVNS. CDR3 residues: CASIGMGLNTEAFF. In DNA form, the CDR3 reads TGTGCCAGCATCGGAATGGGATTAAACACTGAAGCTTTCTTT.

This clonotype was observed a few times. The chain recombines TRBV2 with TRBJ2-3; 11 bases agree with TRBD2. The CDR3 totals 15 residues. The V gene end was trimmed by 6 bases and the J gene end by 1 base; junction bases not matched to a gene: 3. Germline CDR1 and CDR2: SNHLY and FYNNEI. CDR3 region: CASRPTSGGTDTQYF. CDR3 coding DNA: TGTGCCAGCAGACCGACTAGCGGGGGCACAGATACGCAGTATTTT.

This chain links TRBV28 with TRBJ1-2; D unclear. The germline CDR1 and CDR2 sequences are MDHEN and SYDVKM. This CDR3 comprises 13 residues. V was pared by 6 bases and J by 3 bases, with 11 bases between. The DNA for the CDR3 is TGTGCCAGCAGCCAAACTAGGGACTATGGCTACACCTTC. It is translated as CASSQTRDYGYTF.

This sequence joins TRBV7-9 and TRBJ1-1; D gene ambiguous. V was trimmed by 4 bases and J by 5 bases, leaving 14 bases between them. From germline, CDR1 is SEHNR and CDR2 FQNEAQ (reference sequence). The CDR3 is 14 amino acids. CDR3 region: CASSCVGSGTEAFF. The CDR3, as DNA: TGTGCCAGCAGCTGTGTGGGCTCCGGGACTGAAGCTTTCTTT.

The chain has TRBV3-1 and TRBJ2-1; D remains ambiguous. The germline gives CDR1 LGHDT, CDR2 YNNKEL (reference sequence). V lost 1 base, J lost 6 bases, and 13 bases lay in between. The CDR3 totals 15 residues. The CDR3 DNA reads TGTGCCAGCAGCCAAGCAAAAGAATTGACCAATGAGCAGTTCTTC. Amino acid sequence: CASSQAKELTNEQFF.

Here the CDR3 reads CSEVAPGQACTDTQYF. The CDR3 nucleotides are TGCAGTGAGGTTGCTCCTGGACAGGCTTGCACAGATACGCAGTATTTT. This chain uses TRBV20-1 with TRBJ2-3, with 7 positions matching TRBD1. The CDR3 spans 16 residues. Germline V gene data show CDR1 as DFQATT and CDR2 as SNEGSKA (reference sequence). J lost 1 base, V lost 7 bases, and 14 bases had no gene match.

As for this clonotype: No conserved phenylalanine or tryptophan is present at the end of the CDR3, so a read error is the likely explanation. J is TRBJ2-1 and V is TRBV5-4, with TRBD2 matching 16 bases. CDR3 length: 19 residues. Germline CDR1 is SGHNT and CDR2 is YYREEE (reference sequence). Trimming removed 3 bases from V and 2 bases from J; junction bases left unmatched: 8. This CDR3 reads CASSSQGLAGGITYNEQFV. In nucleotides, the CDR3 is TGTGCCAGCAGCTCCCAGGGACTAGCGGGGGGGATAACCTACAATGAGCAGTTCGTC.

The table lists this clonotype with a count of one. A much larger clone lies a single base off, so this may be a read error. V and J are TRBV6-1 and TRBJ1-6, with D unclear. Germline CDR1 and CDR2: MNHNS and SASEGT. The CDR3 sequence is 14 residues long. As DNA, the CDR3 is TGTACCAGCAGTGGACGCTCCTATAATTCACCCCTCCACTTT. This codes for CTSSGRSYNSPLHF.

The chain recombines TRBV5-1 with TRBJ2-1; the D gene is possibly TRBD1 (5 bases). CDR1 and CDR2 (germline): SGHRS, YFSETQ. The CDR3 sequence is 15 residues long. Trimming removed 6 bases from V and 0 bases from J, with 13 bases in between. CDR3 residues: CASNRDSSSYNEQFF. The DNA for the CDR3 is TGCGCCAGCAACAGAGACAGTAGCTCCTACAATGAGCAGTTCTTC.

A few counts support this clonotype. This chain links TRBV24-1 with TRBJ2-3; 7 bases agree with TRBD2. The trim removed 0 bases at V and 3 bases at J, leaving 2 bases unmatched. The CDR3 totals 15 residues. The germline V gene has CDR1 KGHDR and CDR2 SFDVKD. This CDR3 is CATSDLWGGTDTQYF. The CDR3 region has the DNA TGTGCCACCAGTGATTTGTGGGGGGGAACAGATACGCAGTATTTT.

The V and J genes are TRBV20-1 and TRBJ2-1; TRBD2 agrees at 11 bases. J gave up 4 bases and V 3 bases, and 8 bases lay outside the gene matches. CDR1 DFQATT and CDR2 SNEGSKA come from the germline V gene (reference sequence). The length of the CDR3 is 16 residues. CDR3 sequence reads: CSARPGTSGRYNEQFF. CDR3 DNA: TGCAGTGCTAGGCCGGGTACTAGCGGGAGATACAATGAGCAGTTCTTC.

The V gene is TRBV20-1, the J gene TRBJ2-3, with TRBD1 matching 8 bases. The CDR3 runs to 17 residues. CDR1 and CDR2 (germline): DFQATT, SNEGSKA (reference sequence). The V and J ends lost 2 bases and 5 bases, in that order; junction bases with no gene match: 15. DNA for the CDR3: TGCAGTGCTAGATCACCTTCCACCAGGGGGCGGATAGATACGCAGTATTTT. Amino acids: CSARSPSTRGRIDTQYF.

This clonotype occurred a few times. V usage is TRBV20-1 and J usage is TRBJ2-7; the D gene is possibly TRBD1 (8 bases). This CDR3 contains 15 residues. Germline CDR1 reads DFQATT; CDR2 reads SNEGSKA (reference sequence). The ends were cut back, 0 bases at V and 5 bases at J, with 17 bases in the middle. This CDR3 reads CSARDGGAGGDEQYF. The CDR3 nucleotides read TGCAGTGCTAGAGATGGGGGGGCAGGGGGCGACGAGCAGTACTTC.

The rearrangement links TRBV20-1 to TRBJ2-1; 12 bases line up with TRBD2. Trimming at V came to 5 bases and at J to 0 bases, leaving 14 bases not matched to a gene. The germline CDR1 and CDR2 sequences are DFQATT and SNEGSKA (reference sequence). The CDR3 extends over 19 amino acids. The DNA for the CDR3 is TGCAGTGCTTCTCCGCGACTAGCGGGGGCCCCCAGCTCCTACAATGAGCAGTTCTTC. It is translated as CSASPRLAGAPSSYNEQFF.

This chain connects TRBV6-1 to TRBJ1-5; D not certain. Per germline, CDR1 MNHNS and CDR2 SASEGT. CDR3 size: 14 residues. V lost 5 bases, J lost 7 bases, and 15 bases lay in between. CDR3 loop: CASSPARGLQPQHF. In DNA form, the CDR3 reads TGTGCCAGCAGTCCCGCGCGGGGTTTACAGCCCCAGCATTTT.

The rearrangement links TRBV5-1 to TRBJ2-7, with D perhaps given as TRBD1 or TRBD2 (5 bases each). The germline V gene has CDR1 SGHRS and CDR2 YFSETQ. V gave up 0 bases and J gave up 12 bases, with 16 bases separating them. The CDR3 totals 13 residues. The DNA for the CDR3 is TGCGCCAGCAGCTTGGCGGGGCGGTCACTCGGGTACTTC. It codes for CASSLAGRSLGYF. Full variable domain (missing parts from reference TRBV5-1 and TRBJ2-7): KAGVTQTPRYLIKTRGQQVTLSCSPISGHRSVSWYQQTPGQGLQFLFEYFSETQRNKGNFPGRFSGRQFSNSRSEMNVSTLELGDSALYLCASSLAGRSLGYFGPGTRLTVT.

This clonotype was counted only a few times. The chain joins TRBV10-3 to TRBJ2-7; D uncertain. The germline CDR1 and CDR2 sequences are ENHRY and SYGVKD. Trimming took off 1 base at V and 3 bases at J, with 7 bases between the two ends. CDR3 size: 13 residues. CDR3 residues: CAISEYPNYEQYF. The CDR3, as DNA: TGTGCCATCAGTGAGTATCCGAACTACGAGCAGTACTTC.

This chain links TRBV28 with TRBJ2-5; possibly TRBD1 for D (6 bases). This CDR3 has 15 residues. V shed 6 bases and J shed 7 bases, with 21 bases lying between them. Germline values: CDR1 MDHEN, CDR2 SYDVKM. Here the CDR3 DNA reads TGTGCCAGCAGACCCTCCTCCGGGACAAGGGGGACCCAGTACTTC. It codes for CASRPSSGTRGTQYF.

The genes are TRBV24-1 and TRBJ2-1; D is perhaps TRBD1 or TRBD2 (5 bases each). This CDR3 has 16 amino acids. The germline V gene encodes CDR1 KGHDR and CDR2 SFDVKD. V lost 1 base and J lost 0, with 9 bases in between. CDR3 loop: CATSDLVGGSYNEQFF. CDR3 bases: TGTGCCACCAGTGATTTAGTTGGGGGCTCCTACAATGAGCAGTTCTTC.

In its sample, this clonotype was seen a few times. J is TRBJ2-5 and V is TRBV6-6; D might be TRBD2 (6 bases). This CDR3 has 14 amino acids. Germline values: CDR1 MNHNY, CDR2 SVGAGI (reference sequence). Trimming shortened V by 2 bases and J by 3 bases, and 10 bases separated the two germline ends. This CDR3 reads CASSYRIAEETQYF. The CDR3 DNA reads TGTGCCAGCAGTTACCGCATAGCGGAAGAGACCCAGTACTTC.

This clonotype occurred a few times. CDR3 protein: CSATGTGEQFF. CDR3 bases: TGCAGTGCAACCGGGACTGGTGAGCAGTTCTTC. This rearrangement joins TRBV20-1 to TRBJ2-1; D might be TRBD2 (6 bases). CDR1 is DFQATT and CDR2 is SNEGSKA in the germline V gene (reference sequence). The germline V and J ends were trimmed by 6 bases and 9 bases, with 12 bases remaining between them. The CDR3 consists of 11 residues.

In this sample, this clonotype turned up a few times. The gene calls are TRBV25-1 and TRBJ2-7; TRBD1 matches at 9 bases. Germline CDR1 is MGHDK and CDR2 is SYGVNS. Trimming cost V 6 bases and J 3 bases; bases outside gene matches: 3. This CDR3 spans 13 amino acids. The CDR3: CASRSGQGYEQYF. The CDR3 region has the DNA TGTGCCAGCAGGTCGGGACAGGGCTACGAGCAGTACTTC.

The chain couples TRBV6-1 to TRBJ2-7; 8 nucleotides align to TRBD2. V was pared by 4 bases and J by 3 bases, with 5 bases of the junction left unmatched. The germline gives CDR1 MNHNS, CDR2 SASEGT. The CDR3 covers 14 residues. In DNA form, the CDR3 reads TGTGCCAGCAGTGCCGGGACTAGAGTCTACGAGCAGTACTTC. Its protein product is CASSAGTRVYEQYF.

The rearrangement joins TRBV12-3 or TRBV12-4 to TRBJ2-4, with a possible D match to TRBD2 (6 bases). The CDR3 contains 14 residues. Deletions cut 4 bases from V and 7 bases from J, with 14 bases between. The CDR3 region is CASSSPGVVNIQYF. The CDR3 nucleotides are TGTGCCAGCAGTTCCCCGGGGGTGGTGAACATTCAGTACTTC.

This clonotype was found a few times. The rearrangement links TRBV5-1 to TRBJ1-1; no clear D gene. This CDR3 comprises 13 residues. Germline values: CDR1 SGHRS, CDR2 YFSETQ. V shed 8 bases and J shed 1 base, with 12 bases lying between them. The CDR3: CASGKAGNTEAFF. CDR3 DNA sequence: TGCGCCAGTGGGAAGGCGGGGAACACTGAAGCTTTCTTT.

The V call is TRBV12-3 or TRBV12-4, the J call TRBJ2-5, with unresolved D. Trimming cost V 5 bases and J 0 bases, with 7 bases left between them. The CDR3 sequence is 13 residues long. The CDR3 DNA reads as TGTGCCAGCAGTCCCGCAGACCAAGAGACCCAGTACTTC. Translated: CASSPADQETQYF.